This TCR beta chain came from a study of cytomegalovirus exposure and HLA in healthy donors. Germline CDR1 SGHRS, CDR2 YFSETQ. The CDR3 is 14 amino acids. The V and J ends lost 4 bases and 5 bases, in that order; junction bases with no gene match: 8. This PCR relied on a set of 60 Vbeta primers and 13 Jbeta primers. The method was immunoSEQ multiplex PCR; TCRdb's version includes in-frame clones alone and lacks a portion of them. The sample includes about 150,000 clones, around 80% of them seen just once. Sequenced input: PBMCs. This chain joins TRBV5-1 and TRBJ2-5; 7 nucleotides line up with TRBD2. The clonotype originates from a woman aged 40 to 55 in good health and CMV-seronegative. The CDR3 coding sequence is TGCGCCAGCAGCCCGGGGGGACGGGGGGAGACCCAGTACTTC. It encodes CASSPGGRGETQYF.